The 14 T cell receptor beta chains given below trace back to one sample, sequenced in a study of Ad26.COV2.S vaccination and SARS-CoV-2 variants. Treatment reported: about 20 received Ad26.COV2.S at low or high dose, single or two shots; roughly 5 received placebo; per-sample allocation not given. Collection of the samples took place on day 63 after the first injection of vaccine or placebo. This table comes from immunoSEQ multiplex PCR, and its TCRdb copy is limited to in-frame clones, with some not included. The repertoire has 380,000 or so clones, approximately 90% of them found once; the top ten carry just under 5%. This material consisted of peripheral blood, taken in a trial of Ad26.COV2.S vaccine versus placebo. The source is a person aged 18-65 years who received the Ad26.COV2.S COVID-19 vaccine or a placebo.

V is TRBV5-1 and J is TRBJ1-1; maybe TRBD1 (6 bases). V lost 4 bases and J 9 bases, leaving 16 bases between the germline ends. This CDR3 has 13 amino acids. Germline CDR1 and CDR2: SGHRS and YFSETQ. The CDR3 sequence is CASSPGAQEKAFF. In DNA, the CDR3 is TGCGCCAGCAGCCCGGGGGCACAGGAAAAAGCTTTCTTT.

The rearrangement uses TRBV5-1 and TRBJ2-3; D call uncertain. Between the trimmed V and J ends, which lost 4 bases and 2 bases, there was a span of 11 bases. CDR1 is SGHRS and CDR2 is YFSETQ in the germline V gene. The CDR3 is made up of 14 amino acids. For the CDR3, the DNA is TGCGCCAGCAGCCAGGACGGACCCACAGATACGCAGTATTTT. Translating gives CASSQDGPTDTQYF.

The gene calls are TRBV19 and TRBJ1-4; D gene unclear. The CDR3 consists of 16 residues. The V end was cut by 1 base, the J end by 0 bases, with 9 bases between. Germline lookup yields CDR1 LNHDA and CDR2 SQIVND (reference sequence). CDR3 coding DNA: TGTGCCAGTAGTATAGGAACGGATGCAACTAATGAAAAACTGTTTTTT. It specifies CASSIGTDATNEKLFF.

V gene TRBV28 combines with J gene TRBJ2-5, with TRBD2 as a possible D gene (5 bases). Trimming stripped 3 bases from V and 2 bases from J, with 16 bases between. Germline CDR1 is MDHEN and CDR2 is SYDVKM. The CDR3 spans 16 residues. This CDR3 reads CASSFPLSEGQETQYF. The CDR3, as DNA: TGTGCCAGCAGTTTTCCGCTGTCCGAGGGTCAAGAGACCCAGTACTTC.

The J gene is TRBJ1-5, the V gene TRBV6-5, with a possible D match to TRBD1 (6 bases). Germline V gene sequence: CDR1 MNHEY, CDR2 SVGAGI. V lost 2 bases and J 11 bases, leaving 13 bases between the germline ends. The CDR3 extends over 13 amino acids. The chain's CDR3 is CASSYRRQESQHF. DNA of the CDR3: TGTGCCAGCAGTTACCGTAGACAGGAATCCCAGCATTTT.

The chain couples TRBV12-3 or TRBV12-4 to TRBJ2-7; D gene unclear. CDR3 length equals 12 residues. V lost 3 bases and J lost 4, with 7 bases in between. CDR3: CASSFYEYEQYF. Here the CDR3 DNA reads TGTGCCAGCAGTTTTTACGAGTACGAGCAGTACTTC.

The V call is TRBV5-4, the J call TRBJ2-5; possibly TRBD2 for D (5 bases). The germline V gene encodes CDR1 SGHNT and CDR2 YYREEE (reference sequence). V shed 4 bases and J shed 3 bases, with 16 bases lying between them. The CDR3 length is 15 residues. CDR3 region: CASSPGGLEEETQYF. The CDR3 DNA reads as TGTGCCAGCAGCCCTGGAGGACTCGAAGAAGAGACCCAGTACTTC.

The chain has TRBV18 and TRBJ1-5; no reliable D call. V gave up 6 bases and J gave up 6 bases, with 12 bases separating them. Germline V CDR1 and CDR2: KGHSH, LQKENI. The CDR3 is made up of 13 amino acids. CDR3 nucleotide sequence: TGTGCCAGCTCCTCAGCGGAAACTCAGCCCCAGCATTTT. Its protein product is CASSSAETQPQHF.

The V call is TRBV27, the J call TRBJ2-7; TRBD2 matches 8 bases. Germline V CDR1 and CDR2: MNHEY, SMNVEV (reference sequence). Unmatched junction bases numbered 8, after V lost 6 bases and J lost 1 base. This CDR3 has 15 residues. This CDR3 is CASSPRGGSSYEQYF. DNA of the CDR3: TGTGCCAGCAGCCCCCGGGGGGGGAGTTCCTACGAGCAGTACTTC.

CDR3 residues: CASSGGTDQETQYF. The CDR3 DNA reads as TGTGCCAGCAGCGGAGGGACAGACCAAGAGACCCAGTACTTC. The chain uses TRBV11-2 and TRBJ2-5; D perhaps matches TRBD1 (7 bases). This CDR3 has 14 amino acids. The germline gives CDR1 SGHAT, CDR2 FQNNGV. V lost 5 bases, J lost 0 bases, and 10 bases lay in between.

The V and J genes are TRBV7-8 and TRBJ1-2, with TRBD1 matching 11 bases. The V and J ends lost 2 bases and 4 bases, in that order; junction bases with no gene match: 15. The CDR3 sequence is 19 residues long. Germline loops: CDR1 SGHVS, CDR2 FQNEAQ. CDR3 nucleotide sequence: TGTGCCAGCAGCTTAATCGGGACAGGGGGATTGCCCGGACTCTATGGCTACACCTTC. Its translation: CASSLIGTGGLPGLYGYTF.

This sequence joins TRBV24-1 and TRBJ1-2, with 8 bases aligning to TRBD1. The CDR3 sequence is 13 residues long. The V and J ends lost 4 bases and 8 bases, in that order; junction bases with no gene match: 5. Looked up from germline, CDR1 is KGHDR and CDR2 is SFDVKD. CDR3 region: CATSDRDRGGYTF. Here the CDR3 DNA reads TGTGCCACCAGTGACCGAGACAGGGGCGGCTACACCTTC.

The chain couples TRBV2 to TRBJ2-1; 7 nucleotides align to TRBD1. This CDR3 region has 15 residues. Germline lookup yields CDR1 SNHLY and CDR2 FYNNEI. V shed 1 base, J shed 8 bases, and the junction held 8 bases outside the gene matches. The CDR3 DNA reads as TGTGCCAGCAGTGAAGTGTCAGGGGGAAGGGATGAGCAGTTCTTC. It specifies CASSEVSGGRDEQFF. Drawing the rest from reference TRBV2 and TRBJ2-1, the complete variable domain is EPEVTQTPSHQVTQMGQEVILRCVPISNHLYFYWYRQILGQKVEFLVSFYNNEISEKSEIFDDQFSVERPDGSNFTLKIRSTKLEDSAMYFCASSEVSGGRDEQFFGPGTRLTVL.

The CDR3 bases are TGTGCCAGCAGCGACGGACTAGCGGAGTACTACGAGCAGTACTTC. Its translation: CASSDGLAEYYEQYF. The gene calls are TRBV7-9 and TRBJ2-7; 10 bases map to TRBD2. CDR3 length: 15 residues. After removal of 5 bases from V and 3 bases from J, the junction contained 7 bases not matched to a gene. Germline CDR1 reads SEHNR; CDR2 reads FQNEAQ (reference sequence).